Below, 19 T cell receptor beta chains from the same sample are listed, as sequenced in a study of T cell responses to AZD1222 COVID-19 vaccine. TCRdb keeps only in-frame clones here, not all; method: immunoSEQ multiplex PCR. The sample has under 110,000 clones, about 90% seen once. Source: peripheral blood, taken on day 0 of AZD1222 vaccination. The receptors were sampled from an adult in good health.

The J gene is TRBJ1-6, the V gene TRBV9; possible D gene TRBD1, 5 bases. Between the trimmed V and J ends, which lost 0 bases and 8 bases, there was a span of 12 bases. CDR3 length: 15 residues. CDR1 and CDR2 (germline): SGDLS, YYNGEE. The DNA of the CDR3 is TGTGCCAGCAGCGTAGACGGGGGATTAGATTCACCCCTCCACTTT. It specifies CASSVDGGLDSPLHF.

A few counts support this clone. The CDR3 region is CASSLQETQYF. As DNA, the CDR3 is TGTGCCAGCAGTTTACAAGAGACCCAGTACTTC. The genes are TRBV12-3 or TRBV12-4 and TRBJ2-5; D unclear. This CDR3 comprises 11 residues. V was clipped by 2 bases and J by 2 bases, with 0 bases between them.

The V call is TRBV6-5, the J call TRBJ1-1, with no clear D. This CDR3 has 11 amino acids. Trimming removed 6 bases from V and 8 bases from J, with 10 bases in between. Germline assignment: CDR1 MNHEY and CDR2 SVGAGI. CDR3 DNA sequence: TGTGCCAGCAGCACGGCAGGAGAAGCTTTCTTT. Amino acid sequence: CASSTAGEAFF.

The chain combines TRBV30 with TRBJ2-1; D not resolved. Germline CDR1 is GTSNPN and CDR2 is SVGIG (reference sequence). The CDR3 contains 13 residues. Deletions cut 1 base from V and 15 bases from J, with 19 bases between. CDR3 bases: TGTGCCTGGAGTGGTACCCCGGCCGGAGTCGCGTTCTTC. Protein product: CAWSGTPAGVAFF.

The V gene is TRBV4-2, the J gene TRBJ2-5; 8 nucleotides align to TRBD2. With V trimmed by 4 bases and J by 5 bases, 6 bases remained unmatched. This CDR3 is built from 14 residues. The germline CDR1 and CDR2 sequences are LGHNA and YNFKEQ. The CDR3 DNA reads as TGTGCCAGCAGCCTCCCTGGCGGGAGGGAGACCCAGTACTTC. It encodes CASSLPGGRETQYF.

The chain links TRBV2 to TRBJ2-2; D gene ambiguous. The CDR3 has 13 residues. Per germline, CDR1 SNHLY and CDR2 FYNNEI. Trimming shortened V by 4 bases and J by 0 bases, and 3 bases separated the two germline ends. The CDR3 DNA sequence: TGTGCCAGCAGTGTCACGAACACCGGGGAGCTGTTTTTT. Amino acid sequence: CASSVTNTGELFF. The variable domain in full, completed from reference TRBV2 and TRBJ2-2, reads EPEVTQTPSHQVTQMGQEVILRCVPISNHLYFYWYRQILGQKVEFLVSFYNNEISEKSEIFDDQFSVERPDGSNFTLKIRSTKLEDSAMYFCASSVTNTGELFFGEGSRLTVL.

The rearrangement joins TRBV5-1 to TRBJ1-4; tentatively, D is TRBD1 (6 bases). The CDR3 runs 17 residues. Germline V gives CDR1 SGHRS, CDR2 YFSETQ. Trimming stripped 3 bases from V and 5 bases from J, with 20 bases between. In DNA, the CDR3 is TGCGCCAGCAGCTCTGGGGGGCATAATTGGGTGAATGAAAAACTGTTTTTT. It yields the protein CASSSGGHNWVNEKLFF. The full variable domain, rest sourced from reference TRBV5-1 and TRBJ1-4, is KAGVTQTPRYLIKTRGQQVTLSCSPISGHRSVSWYQQTPGQGLQFLFEYFSETQRNKGNFPGRFSGRQFSNSRSEMNVSTLELGDSALYLCASSSGGHNWVNEKLFFGSGTQLSVL.

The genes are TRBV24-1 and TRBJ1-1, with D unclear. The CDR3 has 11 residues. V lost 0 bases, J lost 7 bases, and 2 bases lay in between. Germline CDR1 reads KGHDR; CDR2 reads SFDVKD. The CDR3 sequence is CATSDLNEAFF. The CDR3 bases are TGTGCCACCAGTGATTTGAATGAAGCTTTCTTT.

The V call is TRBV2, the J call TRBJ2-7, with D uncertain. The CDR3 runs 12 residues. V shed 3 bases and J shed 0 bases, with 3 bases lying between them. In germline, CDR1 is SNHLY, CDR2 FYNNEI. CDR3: CASSEVSYEQYF. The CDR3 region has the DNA TGTGCCAGCAGTGAGGTCTCCTACGAGCAGTACTTC.

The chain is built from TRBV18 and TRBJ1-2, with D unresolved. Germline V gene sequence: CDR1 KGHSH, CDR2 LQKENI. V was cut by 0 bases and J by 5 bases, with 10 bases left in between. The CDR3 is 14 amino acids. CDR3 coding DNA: TGTGCCAGCTCACCACCGGGTAGTGGATATGGCTACACCTTC. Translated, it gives CASSPPGSGYGYTF. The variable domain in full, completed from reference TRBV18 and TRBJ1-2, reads NAGVMQNPRHLVRRRGQEARLRCSPMKGHSHVYWYRQLPEEGLKFMVYLQKENIIDESGMPKERFSAEFPKEGPSILRIQQVVRGDSAAYFCASSPPGSGYGYTFGSGTRLTVV.

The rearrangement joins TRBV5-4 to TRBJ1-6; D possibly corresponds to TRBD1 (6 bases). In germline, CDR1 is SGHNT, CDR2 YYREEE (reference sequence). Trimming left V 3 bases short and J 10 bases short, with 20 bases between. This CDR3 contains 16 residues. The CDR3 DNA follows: TGTGCCAGCAGCTCCAACACACAGGGTTCTTGGTCACCCCTCCACTTT. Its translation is CASSSNTQGSWSPLHF.

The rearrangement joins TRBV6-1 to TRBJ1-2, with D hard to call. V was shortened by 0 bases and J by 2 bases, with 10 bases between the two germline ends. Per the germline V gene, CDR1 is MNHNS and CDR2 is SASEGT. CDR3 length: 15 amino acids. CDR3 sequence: CASSEASRANYGYTF. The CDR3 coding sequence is TGTGCCAGCAGTGAAGCCTCAAGAGCCAACTATGGCTACACCTTC.

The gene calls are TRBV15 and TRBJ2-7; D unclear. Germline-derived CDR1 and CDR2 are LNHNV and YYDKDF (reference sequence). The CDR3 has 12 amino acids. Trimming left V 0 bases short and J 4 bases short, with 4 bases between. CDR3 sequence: CATSRDGYEQYF. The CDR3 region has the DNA TGTGCCACCAGCAGAGATGGATACGAGCAGTACTTC.

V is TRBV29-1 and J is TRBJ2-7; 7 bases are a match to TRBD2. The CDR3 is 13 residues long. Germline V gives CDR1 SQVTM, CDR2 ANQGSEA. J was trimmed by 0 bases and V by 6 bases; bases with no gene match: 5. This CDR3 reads CSVRPSGSYEQYF. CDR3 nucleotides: TGCAGCGTCCGACCTAGCGGCTCCTACGAGCAGTACTTC.

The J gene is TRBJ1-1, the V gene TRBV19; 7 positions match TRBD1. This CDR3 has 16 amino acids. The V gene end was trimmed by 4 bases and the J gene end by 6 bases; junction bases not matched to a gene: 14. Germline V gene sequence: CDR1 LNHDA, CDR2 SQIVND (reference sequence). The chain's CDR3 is CASSTSGGGGGAEAFF. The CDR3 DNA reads TGTGCCAGTAGTACTTCAGGGGGAGGCGGTGGGGCTGAAGCTTTCTTT.

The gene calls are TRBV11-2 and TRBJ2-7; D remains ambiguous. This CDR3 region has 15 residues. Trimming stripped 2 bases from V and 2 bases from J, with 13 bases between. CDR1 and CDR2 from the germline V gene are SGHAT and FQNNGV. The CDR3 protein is CASSLTNRGPYEQYF. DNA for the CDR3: TGTGCCAGCAGCTTAACGAACAGAGGACCCTACGAGCAGTACTTC.

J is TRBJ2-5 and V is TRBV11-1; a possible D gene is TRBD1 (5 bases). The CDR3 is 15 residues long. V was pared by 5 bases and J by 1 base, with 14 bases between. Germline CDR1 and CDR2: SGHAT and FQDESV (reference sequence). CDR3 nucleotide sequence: TGTGCCAGCAGCGCCCGAACGACAGCCCAAGAGACCCAGTACTTC. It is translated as CASSARTTAQETQYF.

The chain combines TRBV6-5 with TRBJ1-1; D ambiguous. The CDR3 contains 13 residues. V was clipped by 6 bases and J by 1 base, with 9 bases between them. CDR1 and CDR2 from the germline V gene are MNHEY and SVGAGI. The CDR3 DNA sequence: TGTGCCAGCAGCGGGCAGACGAACACTGAAGCTTTCTTT. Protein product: CASSGQTNTEAFF.

The CDR3 region is CASSPAGFGNQPQHF. For the CDR3, the DNA is TGTGCCAGCAGTCCCGCGGGATTTGGCAATCAGCCCCAGCATTTT. The rearrangement uses TRBV6-5 and TRBJ1-5; D gene unclear. V gave up 5 bases and J gave up 2 bases, with 13 bases separating them. The length of the CDR3 is 15 residues. The germline V gene encodes CDR1 MNHEY and CDR2 SVGAGI.